These 18 T cell receptor beta chains came from one sample sequenced in a study of cytomegalovirus exposure and HLA in healthy donors. The PCR contained 60 Vbeta and 13 Jbeta primers. Sequencing was performed with immunoSEQ multiplex PCR; in TCRdb, only in-frame clones are kept and a portion is missing. There are around 140,000 clones in the sample; 70% to 85% occur only once, and 9% to 10% lies in the top ten. Material: PBMCs. These receptor sequences come from a woman in her fifties or sixties in good health and CMV-seropositive.

CDR3 sequence (DNA): TGTGCCAGCAGCTTCAGGTTGCTAGCGGAGCAGAATACGCAGTATTTT. Translated: CASSFRLLAEQNTQYF. The genes are TRBV5-8 and TRBJ2-3; 7 bases match TRBD2. CDR3 length: 16 amino acids. Trimming cost V 2 bases and J 7 bases; bases outside gene matches: 13. Germline CDR1 and CDR2: SGHTS and YDEGEE.

The rearrangement links TRBV29-1 to TRBJ2-5; 13 bases match TRBD2. Judging by the DNA end, TRBJ2-7 fits better; the J call may be wrong. Per germline, CDR1 SQVTM and CDR2 ANQGSEA. The CDR3 is 15 residues long. The CDR3 DNA follows: TGCAGCGTTCAAATCGGACTAGCGGGAGATTACGAGCAGTACTTC. Translated, it gives CSVQIGLAGDYEQYF.

This sequence joins TRBV21-1 and TRBJ1-2; the table's D gene call, TRBD1, was not cross checked with the DNA. TRBV21-1 is a recognized pseudogene. The CDR3 length is 14 residues. The CDR3, as DNA: TGTGCCAGCAGCTTATGGGGAAGGGGAAGGGGCTACACCTTC. It yields the protein CASSLWGRGRGYTF.

This chain uses TRBV6-6 with TRBJ2-5, with 7 bases matching TRBD1. Judging by the DNA end, TRBJ2-7 fits better; the J call may be wrong. The CDR3 extends over 15 amino acids. CDR1 is MNHNY and CDR2 is SVGAGI in the germline V gene (reference sequence). The CDR3 is CASKREGQANYEQYF. DNA for the CDR3: TGTGCCAGTAAAAGAGAAGGACAGGCGAACTACGAGCAGTACTTC.

J is TRBJ1-2 and V is TRBV19; D call uncertain. CDR3 size: 12 residues. Germline CDR1 reads LNHDA; CDR2 reads SQIVND (reference sequence). With 4 bases removed from V and 5 bases from J, the gap between germline ends came to 8 bases. This chain's CDR3 is CASSTTVYGYTF. The CDR3 DNA reads as TGTGCCAGTAGTACTACAGTTTATGGCTACACCTTC. Complete variable domain (other parts from reference TRBV19 and TRBJ1-2): DGGITQSPKYLFRKEGQNVTLSCEQNLNHDAMYWYRQDPGQGLRLIYYSQIVNDFQKGDIAEGYSVSREKKESFPLTVTSAQKNPTAFYLCASSTTVYGYTFGSGTRLTVV.

The table lists this clone with a count of one. The rearrangement uses TRBV4-3 and TRBJ2-2, with 8 nucleotides matching TRBD2. V dropped 3 bases and J dropped 6; count of bases not matched to a gene: 15. This CDR3 comprises 18 residues. Germline CDR1 reads LGHNA; CDR2 reads YSLEER. As DNA, the CDR3 is TGCGCCAGCAGCCATTTCCTCATGAGGCGGGAGGAGGCCGGGGAGCTGTTTTTT. Translation: CASSHFLMRREEAGELFF.

This rearrangement joins TRBV5-1 to TRBJ2-5; D is possibly TRBD1 (5 bases). V lost 0 bases to trimming and J lost 9 bases, with 12 bases between them. Germline assignment: CDR1 SGHRS and CDR2 YFSETQ. This CDR3 is built from 13 residues. The CDR3 sequence is CASSLDGAAAQYF. CDR3 in DNA: TGCGCCAGCAGCTTGGATGGGGCGGCGGCCCAGTACTTC.

This clone came up a few times. CDR3 in DNA: TGTGCCAGTAGGCATATCAGGGGTCCGAGCGAAGCTTTCTTT. Encoded protein: CASRHIRGPSEAFF. This chain uses TRBV19 with TRBJ1-1; D might be TRBD1 (6 bases). This CDR3 is built from 14 residues. With 6 bases removed from V and 8 bases from J, the gap between germline ends came to 19 bases. Germline CDR1 is LNHDA and CDR2 is SQIVND (reference sequence).

The chain recombines TRBV9 with TRBJ2-1; 11 nucleotides match TRBD2. Germline assignment: CDR1 SGDLS and CDR2 YYNGEE. The CDR3 totals 18 residues. V lost 0 bases, J lost 8 bases, and 13 bases stayed unmatched. CDR3 sequence: CASSVAVGGTSGMDEQFF. The CDR3 bases are TGTGCCAGCAGCGTAGCCGTGGGGGGGACTAGCGGCATGGATGAGCAGTTCTTC.

The chain employs TRBV18 and TRBJ1-3; D remains ambiguous. This CDR3 has 14 residues. Germline V gene sequence: CDR1 KGHSH, CDR2 LQKENI. V lost 6 bases and J 2 bases, leaving 11 bases between the germline ends. Here the CDR3 reads CASSIRAAGNTIYF. CDR3 sequence (DNA): TGTGCCAGCTCCATCAGAGCGGCTGGAAACACCATATATTTT.

The J gene is TRBJ2-4, the V gene TRBV9, with D perhaps matching TRBD1 (5 bases). The CDR3 spans 18 residues. Germline CDR1 and CDR2: SGDLS and YYNGEE. V was pared by 0 bases and J by 0 bases, with 16 bases between. The CDR3 DNA is TGTGCCAGCAGCGTAGTCCTCCAGGGCGGCCCAGCCAAAAACATTCAGTACTTC. Its translation is CASSVVLQGGPAKNIQYF.

The CDR3 nucleotides read TGTGCCAGCAGCAAAGTTCGGGGTCCTTCGGGGAATGAGCAGTTCTTC. Its protein product is CASSKVRGPSGNEQFF. The chain employs TRBV21-1 and TRBJ2-1; TRBD2, the D gene given by the table, was not confirmed from the DNA. TRBV21-1 is marked as a pseudogene. The CDR3 runs 16 residues.

The rearrangement uses TRBV2 and TRBJ1-2; perhaps TRBD1 as D (5 bases). The germline V gene has CDR1 SNHLY and CDR2 FYNNEI. Trimming shortened V by 5 bases and J by 2 bases, and 6 bases separated the two germline ends. The CDR3 is 12 residues long. CDR3 DNA: TGTGCCAGCAGTCACAGGAACTATGGCTACACCTTC. Translated: CASSHRNYGYTF.

This clone was seen a handful of times. The chain combines TRBV19 with TRBJ2-1; 7 bases map to TRBD2. The CDR3 totals 14 residues. CDR1 is LNHDA, CDR2 SQIVND, per germline (reference sequence). V shed 5 bases, J shed 4 bases, and the junction held 5 bases outside the gene matches. The CDR3, as DNA: TGTGCCAGTAGTCGGCCTAGCGGATACAATGAGCAGTTCTTC. This codes for CASSRPSGYNEQFF.

Worth noting for this clone: The sample has other DNA sequences that encode this CDR3 too. J is TRBJ1-5 and V is TRBV30; D unresolved. V was clipped by 0 bases and J by 2 bases, with 5 bases between them. The CDR3 loop spans 13 amino acids. Germline CDR1 GTSNPN, CDR2 SVGIG (reference sequence). CDR3 nucleotides: TGTGCCTGGAGTGTACGGGGCAATCAGCCCCAGCATTTT. It is translated as CAWSVRGNQPQHF.

CDR3 residues: CASSLTGRSYGYTF. The CDR3 DNA sequence: TGTGCCAGCAGCTTAACAGGGCGCAGCTATGGCTACACCTTC. The chain is built from TRBV5-4 and TRBJ1-2, with D possibly matching TRBD1 (6 bases). Per germline, CDR1 SGHNT and CDR2 YYREEE (reference sequence). The CDR3 consists of 14 residues. Trimming removed 2 bases from V and 4 bases from J, with 12 bases in between.

The chain has TRBV27 and TRBJ2-2; TRBD2 matches 7 bases. CDR1 is MNHEY and CDR2 is SMNVEV in the germline V gene (reference sequence). This CDR3 has 16 residues. Trimming removed 3 bases from V and 6 bases from J; junction bases left unmatched: 10. The CDR3 DNA sequence: TGTGCCAGCAGTTTTAATTCCGGACTAGGTGCCGGGGAGCTGTTTTTT. Translation gives CASSFNSGLGAGELFF.

On this clone itself: The same CDR3 is also encoded by other DNA sequences in this sample. The V and J genes are TRBV28 and TRBJ2-7; TRBD1 matches at 9 bases. The CDR3 sequence is 14 residues long. Germline V gene sequence: CDR1 MDHEN, CDR2 SYDVKM. V lost 2 bases, J lost 4 bases, and 3 bases stayed unmatched. The CDR3 loop is CASSLRTGAYEQYF. The CDR3 coding sequence is TGTGCCAGCAGTTTAAGGACAGGGGCTTACGAGCAGTACTTC.